The present TCR beta chain was sequenced within a study of T-cell memory formation after mild COVID-19. The CDR3 runs 14 residues. V shed 3 bases and J shed 5 bases, with 11 bases lying between them. UMIs and sample barcodes were carried by the TCR alpha and TCR beta cDNA libraries that 5'RACE produced using constant-segment primers. TCRdb reprocessed the 5' RACE reads with MiXCR, giving one entry per CDR3 protein. The data contain about 340,000 distinct CDR3 sequences, 10% to 15% of them singletons. Only a few counts were recorded for this clonotype. The receptor was derived from a man aged 18 to 35 who had mild COVID-19 (a few samples of this study predate the infection). Cell type and time point are not known. Sequenced material: PBMCs or a T cell subset sorted from them (not recorded which). This rearrangement joins TRBV12-3 or TRBV12-4 to TRBJ2-4; possibly TRBD1 for D (5 bases). The CDR3 nucleotides read TGTGCCAGCAGTTTGTGGGGCCCAGAAAACATTCAGTACTTC. This sequence encodes CASSLWGPENIQYF.